The T cell receptor (beta chain) described here comes from a study of CD8 T cells in Susac syndrome. Random hexamers were used to reverse transcribe an amount of roughly 0.5 to 1 ug RNA. TCRdb analysed the immunoSEQ multiplex PCR reads with MiXCR anew, one entry per CDR3 protein. The repertoire includes tens of thousands of distinct CDR3 sequences, roughly 93% of them detected once, and about 0.55% sits in the top ten. Germline-derived CDR1 and CDR2 are SQVTM and ANQGSEA. This CDR3 comprises 13 residues. Concerning this clonotype: An end of the junction differs from the germline gene, which may be a read error.

The chain couples TRBV29-1 to TRBJ2-7; TRBD2 matches at 8 bases. The TCR sequence derives from a human donor in good health. The sequenced sample was CD8+ T cells from PBMCs. The CDR3, as DNA: TGCAGCGTTGAGGGGGGACTAGTGGATCGTCCTTTCTTC. Encoded protein: CSVEGGLVDRPFF.